This TCR beta chain was found in a study of blood T cell repertoires in COVID-19. Per the germline V gene, CDR1 is LNHDA and CDR2 is SQIVND (reference sequence). Trimming cost V 5 bases and J 7 bases; bases outside gene matches: 3. The CDR3 totals 13 residues. Profiled with immunoSEQ multiplex PCR; TCRdb holds only in-frame clones, not every one. The data show 150,000 to 200,000 clones, 80% to 85% seen once. This chain connects TRBV19 to TRBJ1-5; TRBD1 matches 9 bases. The sample taken for sequencing was peripheral blood. The clonotype was recovered from a man in his 70s with active or convalescent COVID-19. The DNA of the CDR3 is TGTGCCAGTAGTTGGGACAGGGACCAGCCCCAGCATTTT. This translates into CASSWDRDQPQHF.